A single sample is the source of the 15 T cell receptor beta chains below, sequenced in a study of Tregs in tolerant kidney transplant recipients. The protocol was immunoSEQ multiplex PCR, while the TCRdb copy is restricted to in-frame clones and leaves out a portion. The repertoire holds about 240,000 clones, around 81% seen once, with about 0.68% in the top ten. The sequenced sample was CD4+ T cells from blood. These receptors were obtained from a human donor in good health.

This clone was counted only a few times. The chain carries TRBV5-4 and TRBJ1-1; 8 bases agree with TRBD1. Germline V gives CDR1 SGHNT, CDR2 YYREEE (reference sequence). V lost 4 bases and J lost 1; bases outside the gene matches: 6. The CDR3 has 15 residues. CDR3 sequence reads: CASSTRTGTNTEAFF. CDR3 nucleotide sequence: TGTGCCAGCAGCACTCGGACAGGGACGAACACTGAAGCTTTCTTT.

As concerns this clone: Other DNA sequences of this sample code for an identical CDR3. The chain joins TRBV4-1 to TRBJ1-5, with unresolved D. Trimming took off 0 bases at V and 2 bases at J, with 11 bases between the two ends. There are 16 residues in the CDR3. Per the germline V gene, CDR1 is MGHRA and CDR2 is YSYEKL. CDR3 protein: CASSQDWGPGNQPQHF. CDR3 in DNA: TGCGCCAGCAGCCAAGATTGGGGTCCGGGCAATCAGCCCCAGCATTTT.

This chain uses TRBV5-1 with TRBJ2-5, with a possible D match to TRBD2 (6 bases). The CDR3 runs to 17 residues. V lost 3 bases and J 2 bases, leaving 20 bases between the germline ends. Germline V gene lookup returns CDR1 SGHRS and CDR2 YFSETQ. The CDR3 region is CASSYKALADTQETQYF. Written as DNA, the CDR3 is TGCGCCAGCAGCTACAAGGCACTAGCAGATACTCAAGAGACCCAGTACTTC.

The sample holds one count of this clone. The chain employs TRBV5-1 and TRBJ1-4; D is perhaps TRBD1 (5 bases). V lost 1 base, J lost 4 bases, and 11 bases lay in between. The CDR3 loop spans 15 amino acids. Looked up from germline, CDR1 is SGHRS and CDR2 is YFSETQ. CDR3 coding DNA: TGCGCCAGCAGCTTGTTTGGGGGGGATAATGAAAAACTGTTTTTT. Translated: CASSLFGGDNEKLFF.

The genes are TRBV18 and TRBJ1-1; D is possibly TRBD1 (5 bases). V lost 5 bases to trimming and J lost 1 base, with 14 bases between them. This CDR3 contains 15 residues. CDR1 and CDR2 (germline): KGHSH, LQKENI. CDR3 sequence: CASSYLQVGNTEAFF. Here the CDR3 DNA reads TGTGCCAGCTCATACTTACAGGTCGGGAACACTGAAGCTTTCTTT. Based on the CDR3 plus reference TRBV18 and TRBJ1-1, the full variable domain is NAGVMQNPRHLVRRRGQEARLRCSPMKGHSHVYWYRQLPEEGLKFMVYLQKENIIDESGMPKERFSAEFPKEGPSILRIQQVVRGDSAAYFCASSYLQVGNTEAFFGQGTRLTVV.

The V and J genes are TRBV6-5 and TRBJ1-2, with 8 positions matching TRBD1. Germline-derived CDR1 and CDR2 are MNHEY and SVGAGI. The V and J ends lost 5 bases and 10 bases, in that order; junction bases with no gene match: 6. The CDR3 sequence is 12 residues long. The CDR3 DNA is TGTGCCAGCAGTGTACGGACAGGGCACTACACCTTC. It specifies CASSVRTGHYTF.

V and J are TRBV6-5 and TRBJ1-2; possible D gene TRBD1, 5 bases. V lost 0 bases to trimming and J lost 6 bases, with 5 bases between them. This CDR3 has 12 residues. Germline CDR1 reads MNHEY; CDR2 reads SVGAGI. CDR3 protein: CASSYSRDGYTF. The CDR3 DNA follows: TGTGCCAGCAGTTACTCCAGGGATGGCTACACCTTC.

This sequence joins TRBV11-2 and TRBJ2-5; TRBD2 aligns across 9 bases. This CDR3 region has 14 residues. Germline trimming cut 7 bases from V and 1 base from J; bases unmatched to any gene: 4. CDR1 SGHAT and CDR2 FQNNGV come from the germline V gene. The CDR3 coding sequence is TGTGCCAGCACTCCACTAGCGGGCCAAGAGACCCAGTACTTC. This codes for CASTPLAGQETQYF.

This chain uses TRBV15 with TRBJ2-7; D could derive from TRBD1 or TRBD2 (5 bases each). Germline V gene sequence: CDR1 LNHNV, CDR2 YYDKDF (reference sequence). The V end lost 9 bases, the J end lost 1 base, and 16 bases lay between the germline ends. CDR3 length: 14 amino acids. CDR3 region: CATRRDLPSYEQYF. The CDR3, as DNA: TGTGCCACTCGCCGGGACCTCCCTTCCTACGAGCAGTACTTC.

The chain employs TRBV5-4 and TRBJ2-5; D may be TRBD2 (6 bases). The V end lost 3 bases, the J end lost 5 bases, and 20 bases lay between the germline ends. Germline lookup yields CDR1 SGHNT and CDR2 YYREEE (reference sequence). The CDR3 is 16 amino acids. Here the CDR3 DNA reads TGTGCCAGCAGCTCGAGGAGGGAGGACCTAGGGGAGACCCAGTACTTC. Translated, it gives CASSSRREDLGETQYF.

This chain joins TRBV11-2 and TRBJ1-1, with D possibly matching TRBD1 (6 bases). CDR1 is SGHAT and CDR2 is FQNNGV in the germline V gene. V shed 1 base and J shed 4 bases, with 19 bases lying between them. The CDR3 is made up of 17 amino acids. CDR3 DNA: TGTGCCAGCAGCTTAGGTGGAGGCGGCAGGGGAGGCACTGAAGCTTTCTTT. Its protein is CASSLGGGGRGGTEAFF.

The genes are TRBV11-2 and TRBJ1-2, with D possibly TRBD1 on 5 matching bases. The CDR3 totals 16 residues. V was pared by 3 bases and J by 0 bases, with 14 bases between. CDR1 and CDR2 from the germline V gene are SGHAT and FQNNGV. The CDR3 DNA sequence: TGTGCCAGCAGCTTCTCCCGGGACGGCGCTAACTATGGCTACACCTTC. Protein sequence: CASSFSRDGANYGYTF. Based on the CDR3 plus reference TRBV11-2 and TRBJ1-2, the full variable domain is EAGVAQSPRYKIIEKRQSVAFWCNPISGHATLYWYQQILGQGPKLLIQFQNNGVVDDSQLPKDRFSAERLKGVDSTLKIQPAKLEDSAVYLCASSFSRDGANYGYTFGSGTRLTVV.

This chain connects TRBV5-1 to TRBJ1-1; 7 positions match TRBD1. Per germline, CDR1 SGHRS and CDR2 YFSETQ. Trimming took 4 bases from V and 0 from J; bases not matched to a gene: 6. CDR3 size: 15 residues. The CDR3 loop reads CASSAGQALNTEAFF. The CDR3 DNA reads TGCGCCAGCAGCGCAGGACAGGCCTTGAACACTGAAGCTTTCTTT.

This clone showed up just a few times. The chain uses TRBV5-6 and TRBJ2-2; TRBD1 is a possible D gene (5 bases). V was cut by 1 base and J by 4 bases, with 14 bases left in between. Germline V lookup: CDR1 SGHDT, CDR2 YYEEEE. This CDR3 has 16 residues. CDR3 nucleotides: TGTGCCAGCAGCTTGATCGAACAGGTGATCACCGGGGAGCTGTTTTTT. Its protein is CASSLIEQVITGELFF.

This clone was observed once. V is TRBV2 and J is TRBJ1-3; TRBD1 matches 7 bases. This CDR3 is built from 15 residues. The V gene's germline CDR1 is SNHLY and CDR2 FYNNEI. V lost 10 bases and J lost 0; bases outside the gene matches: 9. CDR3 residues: CATKGQTYSGNTIYF. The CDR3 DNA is TGTGCCACCAAGGGACAGACGTACTCTGGAAACACCATATATTTT.